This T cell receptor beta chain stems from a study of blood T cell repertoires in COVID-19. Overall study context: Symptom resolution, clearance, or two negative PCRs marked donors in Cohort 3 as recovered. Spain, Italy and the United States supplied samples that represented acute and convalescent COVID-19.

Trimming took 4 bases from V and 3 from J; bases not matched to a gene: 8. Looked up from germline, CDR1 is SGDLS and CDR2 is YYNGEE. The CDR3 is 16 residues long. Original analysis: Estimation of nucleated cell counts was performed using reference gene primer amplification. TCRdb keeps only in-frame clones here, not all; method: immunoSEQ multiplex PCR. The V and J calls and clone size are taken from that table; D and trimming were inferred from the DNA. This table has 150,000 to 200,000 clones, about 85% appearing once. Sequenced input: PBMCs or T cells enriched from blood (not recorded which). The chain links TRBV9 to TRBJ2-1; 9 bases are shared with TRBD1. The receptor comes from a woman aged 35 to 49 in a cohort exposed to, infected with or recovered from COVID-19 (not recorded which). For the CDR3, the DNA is TGTGCCAGCAGCCCGAGGGGACAGGGAGTCTACAATGAGCAGTTCTTC. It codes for CASSPRGQGVYNEQFF.